This T cell receptor beta chain was profiled in a study of T cell repertoires in cytomegalovirus infection. Study-wide findings and caveats: The response measured ex vivo was dominated by TCR beta clonotypes (HLA-C-restricted and CMV-specific).

This clonotype was seen a handful of times. The antigen remains unidentified. MiXCR was run by TCRdb on the reads, yielding one entry per CDR3 protein. The sample includes approximately 730,000 distinct CDR3 sequences, about 27% of them seen just once. V lost 10 bases to trimming and J lost 2 bases; unmatched junction nucleotides: 7. This CDR3 is built from 13 residues. Germline CDR1 reads MNHNS; CDR2 reads SASEGT. V gene TRBV6-1 combines with J gene TRBJ2-7; TRBD1 matches 8 bases. The sequencing used cultured CD8+ T cells from PBMCs, collected from culture after CMV antigen stimulation. This TCR derives from a human donor in good health (CMV status not recorded). Some clones in this sample may be carry-over from other donors' samples. Here the CDR3 reads CATDRGGTYEQYF. CDR3 coding DNA: TGTGCCACAGACAGGGGAGGAACCTACGAGCAGTACTTC.